The present T cell receptor (beta chain) was sequenced within a study of T cell responses to AZD1222 COVID-19 vaccine. V lost 1 base and J lost 3, with 12 bases in between. The CDR3 has 15 residues. The germline V gene has CDR1 SGHRS and CDR2 YFSETQ. Assay used: immunoSEQ multiplex PCR; TCRdb lists only in-frame clones, some missing. Among more than 90,000 clones listed, about 82% were seen once. The sample in question was peripheral blood, obtained 28 days after the second AZD1222 dose. V gene TRBV5-1 combines with J gene TRBJ2-3, with D perhaps TRBD1 (6 bases). The sequence came from an adult who received the AZD1222 COVID-19 vaccine. For the CDR3, the DNA is TGCGCCAGCAGCTTGCGGGCAGGGGCAACAGATACGCAGTATTTT. Protein: CASSLRAGATDTQYF.